This T cell receptor beta chain emerged from a study of T cells in Graves' hyperthyroidism and ophthalmopathy. Broader study findings: Classification by a 13 V-J model distinguished ophthalmopathy from stable hyperthyroidism.

The V end lost 5 bases, the J end lost 1 base, and 14 bases lay between the germline ends. The germline V gene encodes CDR1 SEHNR and CDR2 FQNEAQ (reference sequence). The CDR3 is 16 residues long. Stability of Graves' hyperthyroidism was defined as absent ophthalmopathy progression within 18 months. Diagnostic decisions used clinical symptoms, serum thyroxine and TRAb, thyroid ultrasound and orbital computed tomography. With respect to this clonotype: Its antigen remains unknown.

The investigators amplified TCR beta CDR3 regions from RNA transcripts. An initial round of RT-PCR targeting the TCR CDR3 relied on the HTBI primer set. In TCRdb, the multiplex PCR reads were re-called with MiXCR into one record per CDR3 protein. In the table there are more than 600,000 distinct CDR3 sequences, roughly 15% of which are singletons. This TCR derives from a man younger than 35 with Graves' hyperthyroidism. The rearrangement joins TRBV7-9 to TRBJ2-2; D may be TRBD2 (5 bases). The sequencing sample was made of blood. CDR3 bases: TGTGCCAGCAGCCCCCCTGGTAGCGAGAACACCGGGGAGCTGTTTTTT. Amino acids: CASSPPGSENTGELFF.